The subject of this entry is one TCR beta chain. The antigen remains unidentified. Time point defined: 2015-2016 season, 7 days after influenza vaccination. Profiled with immunoSEQ multiplex PCR; TCRdb holds only in-frame clones, not every one. The data hold about 10,000 clones, with less than 85% observed a single time. The record originates from a study of follicular helper T cells after annual influenza vaccination. Study at large: Sampling occurred days 0, 7 and 28 after each influenza vaccination. For some subjects, blood spans the 2013-2014, 2014-2015 and 2015-2016 annual vaccinations. Findings and caveats of the study: Each annual vaccination recalled recurring oligoclonal ICOS+CD38+ cTfh clonotypes. ICOS+CD38+ cTfh clonality change tracked circulating plasmablast frequency change.

Germline CDR1 and CDR2: SGHDN and FVKESK. Trimming left V 4 bases short and J 8 bases short, with 13 bases between. The CDR3 is 13 amino acids. This sequence was found in an adult who received the influenza vaccine. Sequenced here: CXCR5- memory CD4+ T cells sorted from blood, sampled 7 days after influenza vaccination. The chain has TRBV14 and TRBJ2-3; no reliable D call. The CDR3 bases are TGTGCCAGCAGCCCCCCCCCGGTCCGTACGCAGTATTTT. Protein sequence: CASSPPPVRTQYF.